These 7 T cell receptor beta chains were all obtained from the same sample, sequenced in a study of cytomegalovirus exposure and HLA in healthy donors. The PCR contained 60 Vbeta and 13 Jbeta primers. TCRdb keeps only in-frame clones here, not all; method: immunoSEQ multiplex PCR. The sample lists hundreds of thousands of clones; 70% were seen once. Sequenced sample: PBMCs. These receptor sequences come from a middle-aged man in good health and CMV-seropositive.

This clone was observed a handful of times. This chain links TRBV4-3 with TRBJ1-1; D is uncertain. V lost 3 bases and J 11 bases, leaving 13 bases between the germline ends. The V gene's germline CDR1 is LGHNA and CDR2 YSLEER. The CDR3 is 12 residues long. The CDR3 region has the DNA TGCGCCAGCAGCCAGGGAACTGGGGAGGCTTTCTTT. Translation gives CASSQGTGEAFF.

This chain uses TRBV5-6 with TRBJ2-5, with D perhaps matching TRBD1 (5 bases). CDR1 SGHDT and CDR2 YYEEEE come from the germline V gene. CDR3 length: 13 residues. Trimming stripped 3 bases from V and 2 bases from J, with 8 bases between. Here the CDR3 reads CASSSRVQETQYF. For the CDR3, the DNA is TGTGCCAGCAGCTCCAGGGTGCAAGAGACCCAGTACTTC.

The rearrangement uses TRBV9 and TRBJ1-3; a possible D gene is TRBD1 (5 bases). In germline, CDR1 is SGDLS, CDR2 YYNGEE. The CDR3 has 15 amino acids. Trimming removed 4 bases from V and 4 bases from J, with 15 bases in between. CDR3: CASSSDGTSGNTIYF. CDR3 bases: TGTGCCAGCAGCTCGGACGGGACTTCGGGAAACACCATATATTTT.

This chain connects TRBV9 to TRBJ1-2; the match to TRBD1 covers 7 bases. The CDR3 totals 16 residues. The V segment lost 4 bases and the J segment 8 bases; nucleotides outside the gene matches: 17. The germline gives CDR1 SGDLS, CDR2 YYNGEE. The CDR3 nucleotides are TGTGCCAGCAGCTCCTCACAGGGGACGTTTTTGTACGGCTACACCTTC. It is translated as CASSSSQGTFLYGYTF.

The gene calls are TRBV6-5 and TRBJ1-1; D is possibly TRBD1 (5 bases). Germline V gives CDR1 MNHEY, CDR2 SVGAGI. V was trimmed by 4 bases and J by 8 bases, leaving 8 bases between them. The CDR3 is made up of 11 amino acids. The CDR3 region is CASSSTGEAFF. CDR3 bases: TGTGCCAGCAGTTCTACAGGCGAAGCTTTCTTT.

The V call is TRBV2, the J call TRBJ2-2; possible D gene TRBD1, 6 bases. The CDR3 covers 15 residues. Trimming left V 5 bases short and J 3 bases short, with 13 bases between. CDR1 and CDR2 from the germline V gene are SNHLY and FYNNEI. The CDR3 loop is CASSLAGADTGELFF. CDR3 nucleotides: TGTGCCAGCAGTTTGGCAGGGGCGGACACCGGGGAGCTGTTTTTT.

This clone was seen more than once but under ten times. This sequence joins TRBV6-5 and TRBJ1-4; D gene uncertain. Deletions cut 8 bases from V and 8 bases from J, with 18 bases between. The length of the CDR3 is 14 residues. CDR1 MNHEY and CDR2 SVGAGI come from the germline V gene. The DNA of the CDR3 is TGTGCCAGCGGCTATATGGAGGGAAGGGAAAAACTGTTTTTT. Protein sequence: CASGYMEGREKLFF.